This entry lists 27 T cell receptor beta chains sequenced from one sample in a study of OX40 agonist ivuxolimab in advanced cancers. Data came from immunoSEQ multiplex PCR; TCRdb stores just in-frame clones and leaves some out. The sample lists fewer than 45,000 clones; 65% to 80% were seen once. The source was CD4+ or CD8+ T cells sorted from blood, collected in a trial of the OX40 agonist ivuxolimab. These TCRs come from an adult with an advanced solid tumor such as melanoma, head and neck, liver or kidney cancer.

V is TRBV30 and J is TRBJ1-6, with a possible D match to TRBD1 (6 bases). V gave up 1 base and J gave up 10 bases, with 14 bases separating them. The length of the CDR3 is 14 residues. CDR1 and CDR2 (germline): GTSNPN, SVGIG (reference sequence). DNA of the CDR3: TGTGCCTGGAGTGCCCAGGGGAAGAACTCACCCCTCCACTTT. Translation: CAWSAQGKNSPLHF. The variable domain in full, with the rest retrieved from reference TRBV30 and TRBJ1-6, is SQTIHQWPATLVQPVGSPLSLECTVEGTSNPNLYWYRQAAGRGLQLLFYSVGIGQISSEVPQNLSASRPQDRQFILSSKKLLLSDSGFYLCAWSAQGKNSPLHFGNGTRLTVT.

The V gene is TRBV7-9, the J gene TRBJ2-2, with TRBD2 matching 10 bases. V was pared by 2 bases and J by 3 bases, with 9 bases of the junction left unmatched. Germline-derived CDR1 and CDR2 are SEHNR and FQNEAQ (reference sequence). This CDR3 has 18 residues. As DNA, the CDR3 is TGTGCCAGCAGCTTAAGCGGGGGGGCGGCCGCGTACACCGGGGAGCTGTTTTTT. It specifies CASSLSGGAAAYTGELFF.

J is TRBJ1-1 and V is TRBV11-2, with unresolved D. V was pared by 0 bases and J by 7 bases, with 9 bases between. Per germline, CDR1 SGHAT and CDR2 FQNNGV. The CDR3 is 13 amino acids. The CDR3, as DNA: TGTGCCAGCAGCTTAGATTTGGGCAGTGAAGCTTTCTTT. Its translation: CASSLDLGSEAFF.

This clone was observed once. This rearrangement joins TRBV7-9 to TRBJ2-1, with no clear D. The CDR3 runs to 15 residues. The germline CDR1 and CDR2 sequences are SEHNR and FQNEAQ (reference sequence). The ends were cut back, 5 bases at V and 1 base at J, with 12 bases in the middle. CDR3 in DNA: TGTGCCAGCAGCCCCCCGGCGGCTTCCTACAATGAGCAGTTCTTC. Translating gives CASSPPAASYNEQFF.

A few counts support this clone. The CDR3 DNA reads TGTGCCAGTAGTAAACCCGCGGGACAGGGGGGTGAGACCCAGTACTTC. Its protein is CASSKPAGQGGETQYF. J is TRBJ2-5 and V is TRBV19; 11 bases map to TRBD1. There are 16 residues in the CDR3. The germline V gene has CDR1 LNHDA and CDR2 SQIVND (reference sequence). V was clipped by 4 bases and J by 5 bases; unmatched bases: 9.

The CDR3, as DNA: TGTGCCATCAGTGGTGACGTTGGCTACGAGCAGTACTTC. Translation gives CAISGDVGYEQYF. The chain is built from TRBV10-3 and TRBJ2-7; D is undetermined. The CDR3 totals 13 residues. Per the germline V gene, CDR1 is ENHRY and CDR2 is SYGVKD. V lost 4 bases to trimming and J lost 3 bases, with 10 bases between them.

J is TRBJ1-1 and V is TRBV30; 7 bases fit TRBD1. J lost 5 bases, V lost 4 bases, and 7 bases had no gene match. The germline V gene encodes CDR1 GTSNPN and CDR2 SVGIG (reference sequence). The length of the CDR3 is 13 residues. DNA of the CDR3: TGTGCCTGGACGAAGGGGGCGAGGACTGAAGCTTTCTTT. Translation: CAWTKGARTEAFF.

This clone was counted a few times. The CDR3: CASSQSPGQQFF. As DNA, the CDR3 is TGCGCCAGCAGTCAATCACCGGGACAGCAGTTCTTC. The chain combines TRBV23-1 with TRBJ2-1, with D tentatively TRBD1 or TRBD2 (5 bases each). TRBV23-1 falls under the ORF class, with uncertain function. The CDR3 consists of 12 residues. Trimming pared 0 bases from V and 11 bases from J, leaving 8 bases between.

The chain employs TRBV28 and TRBJ2-7; no firm D call. CDR1 is MDHEN and CDR2 is SYDVKM in the germline V gene. The CDR3 has 10 amino acids. V was shortened by 7 bases and J by 5 bases, with 6 bases between the two germline ends. The DNA of the CDR3 is TGTGCCAGCATGGCAGACGAGCAGTACTTC. Protein sequence: CASMADEQYF.

This chain joins TRBV2 and TRBJ2-5; no definite D call. Trimming shortened V by 6 bases and J by 4 bases, and 6 bases separated the two germline ends. In germline, CDR1 is SNHLY, CDR2 FYNNEI. The CDR3 totals 11 residues. CDR3 amino acids: CASRVIETQYF. The CDR3 DNA reads as TGTGCCAGCAGGGTAATAGAGACCCAGTACTTC.

V usage is TRBV4-1 and J usage is TRBJ1-2; D is uncertain. The CDR3 extends over 16 amino acids. Trimming pared 0 bases from V and 4 bases from J, leaving 15 bases between. CDR1 and CDR2 from the germline V gene are MGHRA and YSYEKL. For the CDR3, the DNA is TGCGCCAGCAGCCAAGACCCCAGGTTATCCTCCTATGGCTACACCTTC. Encoded protein: CASSQDPRLSSYGYTF.

Here the CDR3 reads CASSQSDRPPEQYV. The CDR3 nucleotides read TGCGCCAGCAGTCAATCAGACAGGCCCCCAGAGCAGTACGTC. The V gene is TRBV23-1, the J gene TRBJ2-7; a weak D match, TRBD1 (6 bases). TRBV23-1 carries the ORF label, with uncertain function. V was trimmed by 0 bases and J by 7 bases, leaving 13 bases between them. The CDR3 is 14 residues long.

V usage is TRBV30 and J usage is TRBJ1-5; D call uncertain. CDR3 length: 13 residues. Trimming pared 0 bases from V and 1 base from J, leaving 4 bases between. CDR1 is GTSNPN, CDR2 SVGIG, per germline (reference sequence). The CDR3 DNA follows: TGTGCCTGGAGTGTGAACAGCAATCAGCCCCAGCATTTT. Its translation is CAWSVNSNQPQHF. Looking up the rest from reference TRBV30 and TRBJ1-5 gives the full variable domain: SQTIHQWPATLVQPVGSPLSLECTVEGTSNPNLYWYRQAAGRGLQLLFYSVGIGQISSEVPQNLSASRPQDRQFILSSKKLLLSDSGFYLCAWSVNSNQPQHFGDGTRLSIL.

The chain links TRBV4-1 to TRBJ1-4; perhaps TRBD1 as D (6 bases). The CDR3 sequence is 15 residues long. Germline V gives CDR1 MGHRA, CDR2 YSYEKL. V lost 3 bases and J 0 bases, leaving 8 bases between the germline ends. The chain's CDR3 is CASSHRQATNEKLFF. The CDR3 coding sequence is TGCGCCAGCAGCCATCGACAGGCAACTAATGAAAAACTGTTTTTT.

This sequence joins TRBV30 and TRBJ1-4; D not resolved. V was clipped by 3 bases and J by 3 bases, with 2 bases between them. Germline V gives CDR1 GTSNPN, CDR2 SVGIG (reference sequence). This CDR3 has 11 residues. CDR3 amino acids: CAWSPNEKLFF. The CDR3 coding sequence is TGTGCCTGGAGCCCTAATGAAAAACTGTTTTTT.

This clone was seen a handful of times. The chain recombines TRBV5-1 with TRBJ2-7, with D tentatively TRBD1 (6 bases). The length of the CDR3 is 14 residues. V lost 4 bases and J 6 bases, leaving 17 bases between the germline ends. Germline V gives CDR1 SGHRS, CDR2 YFSETQ. This chain's CDR3 is CASSQFPGTPEQYF. In DNA form, the CDR3 reads TGCGCCAGCAGCCAGTTTCCCGGGACACCCGAGCAGTACTTC.

The chain couples TRBV25-1 to TRBJ1-1; D call uncertain. Trimming removed 1 base at V and 6 bases at J, with 12 bases between. The CDR3 is 14 residues long. Germline CDR1 reads MGHDK; CDR2 reads SYGVNS. The CDR3 region has the DNA TGTGCCAGCAGTGAATCTTCACTGTGGGCTGAAGCTTTCTTT. Translation: CASSESSLWAEAFF.

The genes are TRBV27 and TRBJ2-7; a weak D match, TRBD2 (7 bases). Deletions cut 2 bases from V and 3 bases from J, with 14 bases between. Germline CDR1 reads MNHEY; CDR2 reads SMNVEV (reference sequence). The CDR3 has 15 amino acids. The CDR3 nucleotides read TGTGCCAGCAGTTTAGAGGCGGGGGCCCACTACGAGCAGTACTTC. Translation gives CASSLEAGAHYEQYF.

With respect to this clone: In the same sample, other DNA sequences code for this CDR3. This chain joins TRBV6-1 and TRBJ2-5, with D possibly TRBD2 on 5 matching bases. Trimming removed 5 bases at V and 2 bases at J, with 9 bases between. CDR1 is MNHNS and CDR2 is SASEGT in the germline V gene. This CDR3 has 13 amino acids. Written as DNA, the CDR3 is TGTGCCAGCAGTAACCGGGGACAAGAGACCCAGTACTTC. Encoded protein: CASSNRGQETQYF.

Concerning this clone itself: One end of the junction is discordant with germline, which a read error may explain. The CDR3 protein is CASRGTGENAEAFF. CDR3 nucleotides: TGTGCCAGCAGGGGGACAGGGGAGAACGCTGAAGCTTTCTTT. The chain couples TRBV28 to TRBJ1-1; 10 bases fit TRBD1. CDR1 is MDHEN and CDR2 is SYDVKM in the germline V gene. The CDR3 is 14 amino acids.

The V call is TRBV4-1, the J call TRBJ1-2; 9 nucleotides agree with TRBD1. The trim removed 2 bases at V and 3 bases at J, leaving 7 bases unmatched. The V gene's germline CDR1 is MGHRA and CDR2 YSYEKL. The CDR3 contains 16 residues. The CDR3 reads CASSQSPGQGYYGYTF. CDR3 sequence (DNA): TGCGCCAGCAGCCAATCGCCGGGACAGGGATACTATGGCTACACCTTC.

V usage is TRBV2 and J usage is TRBJ2-3; 8 bases map to TRBD2. After removal of 4 bases from V and 1 base from J, the junction contained 4 bases not matched to a gene. CDR3 size: 15 residues. Germline V gene data show CDR1 as SNHLY and CDR2 as FYNNEI. The CDR3 reads CASSGARGGTDTQYF. The CDR3 region has the DNA TGTGCCAGCAGTGGGGCGCGGGGGGGCACAGATACGCAGTATTTT.

In nucleotides, the CDR3 is TGCAGCGCCGGGTGGAACACTGAAGCTTTCTTT. Translation: CSAGWNTEAFF. This chain links TRBV29-1 with TRBJ1-1; D remains ambiguous. Germline V gives CDR1 SQVTM, CDR2 ANQGSEA. Trimming removed 7 bases from V and 1 base from J, with 7 bases in between. This CDR3 is 11 amino acids long.

This clone has only a few counts. This sequence joins TRBV25-1 and TRBJ1-2; possibly TRBD1 for D (6 bases). Trimming removed 3 bases from V and 2 bases from J, with 16 bases in between. Germline V gene sequence: CDR1 MGHDK, CDR2 SYGVNS. CDR3 length: 16 residues. CDR3 nucleotide sequence: TGTGCCAGCAGTGAGCACCTCGGACAGCAAAACTATGGCTACACCTTC. This codes for CASSEHLGQQNYGYTF.

The V gene is TRBV5-6, the J gene TRBJ1-1, with D unclear. Germline V gives CDR1 SGHDT, CDR2 YYEEEE. V was pared by 6 bases and J by 1 base, with 13 bases between. There are 14 residues in the CDR3. The CDR3 reads CASTKVDGNTEAFF. DNA of the CDR3: TGTGCCAGCACCAAAGTTGACGGGAACACTGAAGCTTTCTTT.

The chain recombines TRBV11-2 with TRBJ2-7, with 9 bases identical to TRBD2. V gave up 6 bases and J gave up 6 bases; unmatched junction bases: 12. Germline lookup yields CDR1 SGHAT and CDR2 FQNNGV. The CDR3 runs 15 residues. The CDR3 nucleotides are TGTGCCAGCAGTTTCCCCGGGACTAGCACTTCCGAGCAGTACTTC. Translation: CASSFPGTSTSEQYF.

This rearrangement joins TRBV6-1 to TRBJ2-5; the D call may be TRBD1 or TRBD2 (5 bases each). The CDR3 length is 14 residues. Germline CDR1 and CDR2: MNHNS and SASEGT. Between the trimmed V and J ends, which lost 7 bases and 1 base, there was a span of 13 bases. Here the CDR3 reads CASKRPGTQETQYF. DNA for the CDR3: TGTGCCAGCAAAAGGCCCGGGACCCAAGAGACCCAGTACTTC.